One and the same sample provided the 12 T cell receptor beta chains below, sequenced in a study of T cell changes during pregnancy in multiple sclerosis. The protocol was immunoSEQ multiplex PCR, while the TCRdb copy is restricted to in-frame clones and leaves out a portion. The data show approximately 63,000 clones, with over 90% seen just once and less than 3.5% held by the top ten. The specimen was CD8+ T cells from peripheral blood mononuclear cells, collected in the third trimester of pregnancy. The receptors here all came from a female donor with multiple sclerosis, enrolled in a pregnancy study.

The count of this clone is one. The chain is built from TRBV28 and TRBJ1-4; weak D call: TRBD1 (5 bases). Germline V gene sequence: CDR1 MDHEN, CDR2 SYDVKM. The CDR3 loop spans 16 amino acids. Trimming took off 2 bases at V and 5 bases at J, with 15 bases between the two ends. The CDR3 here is CASSLNSWGLNEKLFF. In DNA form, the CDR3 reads TGTGCCAGCAGTTTAAACTCATGGGGCTTGAATGAAAAACTGTTTTTT.

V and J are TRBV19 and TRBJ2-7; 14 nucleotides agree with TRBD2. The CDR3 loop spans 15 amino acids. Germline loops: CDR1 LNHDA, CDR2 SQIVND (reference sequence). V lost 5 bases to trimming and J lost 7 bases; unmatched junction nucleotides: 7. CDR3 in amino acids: CASSEGLAGVREQYF. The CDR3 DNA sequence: TGTGCCAGTAGTGAGGGACTAGCGGGAGTGCGGGAGCAGTACTTC.

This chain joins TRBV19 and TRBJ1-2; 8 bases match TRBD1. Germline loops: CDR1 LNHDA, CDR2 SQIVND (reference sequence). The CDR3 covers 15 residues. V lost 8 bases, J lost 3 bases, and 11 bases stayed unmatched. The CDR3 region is CASRNAGGLHYGYTF. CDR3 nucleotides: TGTGCCAGTCGTAACGCAGGGGGCTTACACTATGGCTACACCTTC.

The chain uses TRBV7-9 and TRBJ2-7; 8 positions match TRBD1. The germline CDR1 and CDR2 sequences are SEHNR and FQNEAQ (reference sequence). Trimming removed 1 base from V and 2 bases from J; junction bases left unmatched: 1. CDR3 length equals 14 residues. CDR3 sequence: CASSLGDRTYEQYF. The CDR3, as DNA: TGTGCCAGCAGCTTAGGGGACAGGACCTACGAGCAGTACTTC.

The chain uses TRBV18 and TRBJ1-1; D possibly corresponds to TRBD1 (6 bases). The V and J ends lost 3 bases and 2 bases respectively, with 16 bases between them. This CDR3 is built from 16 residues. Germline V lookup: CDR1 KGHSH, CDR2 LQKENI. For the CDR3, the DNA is TGTGCCAGCTCACCTCGGGCCGGGGGGCTCAACACTGAAGCTTTCTTT. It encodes CASSPRAGGLNTEAFF.

CDR3 in amino acids: CASSVDGVGYQPQHF. Here the CDR3 DNA reads TGTGCCAGCAGCGTAGACGGAGTCGGATATCAGCCCCAGCATTTT. The V call is TRBV9, the J call TRBJ1-5; D ambiguous. V lost 0 bases and J lost 5, with 12 bases in between. CDR3 size: 15 residues. CDR1 and CDR2 from the germline V gene are SGDLS and YYNGEE.

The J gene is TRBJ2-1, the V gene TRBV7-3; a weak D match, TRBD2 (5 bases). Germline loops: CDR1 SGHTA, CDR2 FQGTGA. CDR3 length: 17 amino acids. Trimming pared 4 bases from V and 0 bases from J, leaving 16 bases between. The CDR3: CASSSRASASSYNEQFF. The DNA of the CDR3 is TGTGCCAGCAGCTCGCGGGCCAGCGCGAGCTCCTACAATGAGCAGTTCTTC.

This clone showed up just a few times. The DNA for the CDR3 is TGCGCCAGCAGCCATATAGGACAGGGTCAGCCCCAGCATTTT. Protein product: CASSHIGQGQPQHF. The V and J genes are TRBV4-1 and TRBJ1-5; 8 positions match TRBD1. The CDR3 spans 14 residues. V was clipped by 3 bases and J by 6 bases; unmatched bases: 4. CDR1 and CDR2 from the germline V gene are MGHRA and YSYEKL.

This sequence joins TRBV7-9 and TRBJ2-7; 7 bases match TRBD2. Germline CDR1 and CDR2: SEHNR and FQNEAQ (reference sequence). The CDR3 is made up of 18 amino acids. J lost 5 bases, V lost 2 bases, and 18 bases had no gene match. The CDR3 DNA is TGTGCCAGCAGCTTACCCGAGATGGATAGCGGGTCGACCCACGAGCAGTACTTC. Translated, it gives CASSLPEMDSGSTHEQYF. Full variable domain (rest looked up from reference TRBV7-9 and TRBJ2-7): DTGVSQNPRHKITKRGQNVTFRCDPISEHNRLYWYRQTLGQGPEFLTYFQNEAQLEKSRLLSDRFSAERPKGSFSTLEIQRTEQGDSAMYLCASSLPEMDSGSTHEQYFGPGTRLTVT.

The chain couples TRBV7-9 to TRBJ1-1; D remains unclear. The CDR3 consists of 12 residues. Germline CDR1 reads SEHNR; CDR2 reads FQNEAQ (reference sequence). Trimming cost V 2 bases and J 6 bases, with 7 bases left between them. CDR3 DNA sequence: TGTGCCAGCAGCTTACGAGAACCTGAAGCTTTCTTT. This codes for CASSLREPEAFF. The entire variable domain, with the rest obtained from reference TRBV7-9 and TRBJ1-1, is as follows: DTGVSQNPRHKITKRGQNVTFRCDPISEHNRLYWYRQTLGQGPEFLTYFQNEAQLEKSRLLSDRFSAERPKGSFSTLEIQRTEQGDSAMYLCASSLREPEAFFGQGTRLTVV.

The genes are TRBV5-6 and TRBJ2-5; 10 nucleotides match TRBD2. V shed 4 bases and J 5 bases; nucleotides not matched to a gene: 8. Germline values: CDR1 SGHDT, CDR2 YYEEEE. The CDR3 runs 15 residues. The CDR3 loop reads CASSALLAGVETQYF. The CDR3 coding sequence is TGTGCCAGCAGCGCCCTGCTAGCGGGAGTGGAGACCCAGTACTTC. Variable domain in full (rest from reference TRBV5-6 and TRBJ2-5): DAGVTQSPTHLIKTRGQQVTLRCSPKSGHDTVSWYQQALGQGPQFIFQYYEEEERQRGNFPDRFSGHQFPNYSSELNVNALLLGDSALYLCASSALLAGVETQYFGPGTRLLVL.

CDR3 amino acids: CASSPETRAFQETQYF. The CDR3 bases are TGTGCCAGCTCACCAGAAACGCGCGCCTTCCAAGAGACCCAGTACTTC. The chain employs TRBV18 and TRBJ2-5, with unresolved D. Trimming removed 2 bases from V and 1 base from J, with 14 bases in between. This CDR3 has 16 residues. CDR1 KGHSH and CDR2 LQKENI come from the germline V gene. Combining the CDR3 with reference TRBV18 and TRBJ2-5 gives the whole variable domain NAGVMQNPRHLVRRRGQEARLRCSPMKGHSHVYWYRQLPEEGLKFMVYLQKENIIDESGMPKERFSAEFPKEGPSILRIQQVVRGDSAAYFCASSPETRAFQETQYFGPGTRLLVL.